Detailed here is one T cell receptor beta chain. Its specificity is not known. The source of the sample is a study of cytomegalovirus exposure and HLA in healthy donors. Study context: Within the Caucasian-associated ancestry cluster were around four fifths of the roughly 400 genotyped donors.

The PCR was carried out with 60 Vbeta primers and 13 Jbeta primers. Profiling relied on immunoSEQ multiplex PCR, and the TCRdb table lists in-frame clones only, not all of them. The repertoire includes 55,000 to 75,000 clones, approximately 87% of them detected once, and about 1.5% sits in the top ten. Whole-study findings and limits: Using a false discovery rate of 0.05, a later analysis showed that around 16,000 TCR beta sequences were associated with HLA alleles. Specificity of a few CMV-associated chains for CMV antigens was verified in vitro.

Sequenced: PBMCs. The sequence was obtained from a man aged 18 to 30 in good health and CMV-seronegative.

CDR3 coding DNA: TGTGCCAGCAGTGGCTTGGGGGGGGCCCCTAACTATGGCTACACCTTC. Residues: CASSGLGGAPNYGYTF. The V and J genes are TRBV25-1 and TRBJ1-2; weak D call: TRBD1 (6 bases). Trimming pared 4 bases from V and 0 bases from J, leaving 15 bases between. Germline V CDR1 and CDR2: MGHDK, SYGVNS. This CDR3 contains 16 residues.